What follows describes a single TCR beta chain. The data are from a study of T cells in Graves' hyperthyroidism and ophthalmopathy. The ends lost 4 bases at V and 4 bases at J; junction bases unmatched: 4. The CDR3 sequence is 15 residues long. Germline V gives CDR1 LGHDT, CDR2 YNNKEL (reference sequence). RNA transcripts were the template for amplifying TCR beta CDR3 regions. TCR CDR3 underwent first-round RT-PCR with the HTBI primer set. MiXCR, run by TCRdb on the multiplex PCR reads, gives a single entry per CDR3 protein. The profile shows 200,000 to 300,000 distinct CDR3 sequences, about a sixth of them singletons.

Sequenced sample: blood. The TCR originated in a woman under 30 with Graves' ophthalmopathy. This chain uses TRBV3-1 with TRBJ2-1; TRBD2 aligns across 10 bases. The CDR3 loop is CASSPAGGTYNEQFF. The CDR3 nucleotides read TGTGCCAGCAGCCCAGCGGGGGGGACATACAATGAGCAGTTCTTC.